Below, 14 T cell receptor beta chains from the same sample are listed, as sequenced in a study of T cell clonality in common variable immunodeficiency. Produced via immunoSEQ multiplex PCR; TCRdb's table is partial and in-frame only. The sample holds fewer than 65,000 clones, and no clone turns up only once. Sequenced sample: peripheral blood mononuclear cells. Receptors were obtained from a person aged 18 to 70 in good health.

This clone was observed at least ten times. The observed sequence ends 3 residues before the CDR3 terminus, with the missing tail filled in from the germline J gene. The rearrangement uses TRBV7-3 and TRBJ2-5; TRBD2 matches 8 bases. V lost 2 bases, J lost 3 bases, and 5 bases stayed unmatched. The V gene's germline CDR1 is SGHTA and CDR2 FQGTGA. The length of the CDR3 is 15 residues. CDR3 bases read: TGTGCCAGCAGCTTAGGGGGACTAGGGGAAGAGACC. This sequence encodes CASSLGGLGEET. The full CDR3 sequence reads CASSLGGLGEETQYF. Drawing the rest from reference TRBV7-3 and TRBJ2-5, the complete variable domain is GAGVSQTPSNKVTEKGKYVELRCDPISGHTALYWYRQSLGQGPEFLIYFQGTGAADDSGLPNDRFFAVRPEGSVSTLKIQRTERGDSAVYLCASSLGGLGEETQYFGPGTRLLVL.

This clone was seen at least ten times. Read data end 3 residues before the CDR3 end; the end is taken from the germline J gene. The genes are TRBV30 and TRBJ2-7; the match to TRBD2 covers 9 bases. The V and J ends lost 3 bases and 5 bases, in that order; junction bases with no gene match: 8. The germline V gene encodes CDR1 GTSNPN and CDR2 SVGIG (reference sequence). The CDR3 runs 14 residues. CDR3 bases read: TGTGCCTGGAGGAGTGCCAGGACTAGCGACGAG. Protein sequence: CAWRSARTSDE. The whole CDR3 protein is CAWRSARTSDEQYF.

Ten or more counts support this clone. The read stops 3 residues short of the end of the CDR3; the missing end is completed from the germline J gene. The chain links TRBV10-3 to TRBJ1-6, with D possibly TRBD1 on 6 matching bases. Trimming left V 2 bases short and J 10 bases short, with 12 bases between. Germline V CDR1 and CDR2: ENHRY, SYGVKD. The CDR3 totals 14 residues. The CDR3: CAISEEQGRSPLHF. CDR3 DNA (partial): TGTGCCATCAGTGAGGAACAGGGAAGATCACCC.

There are many counts of this clone. The CDR3 is cut off 3 residues early in the read; its end comes from the germline J gene. The chain joins TRBV2 to TRBJ2-3; no firm D call. Trimming pared 4 bases from V and 3 bases from J, leaving 11 bases between. The CDR3 is 14 residues long. The germline CDR1 and CDR2 sequences are SNHLY and FYNNEI. The CDR3: CASSATEGTDTQYF. The CDR3 bases that were read are TGTGCCAGCAGTGCCACCGAAGGGACAGATACG.

The sample holds many counts of this clone. The sequence runs out 3 residues before the end of the CDR3; the remainder is reconstructed from the germline J gene. The chain has TRBV19 and TRBJ1-3; D gene ambiguous. V dropped 8 bases and J dropped 4 bases, with 6 bases sitting between them. The CDR3 covers 11 residues. Looked up from germline, CDR1 is LNHDA and CDR2 is SQIVND (reference sequence). The covered CDR3 bases are TGTGCCAGTTCCCAGGGAAACACC. Protein product: CASSQGNT. The whole CDR3 sequence reads CASSQGNTIYF. Based on the CDR3 plus reference TRBV19 and TRBJ1-3, the full variable domain is DGGITQSPKYLFRKEGQNVTLSCEQNLNHDAMYWYRQDPGQGLRLIYYSQIVNDFQKGDIAEGYSVSREKKESFPLTVTSAQKNPTAFYLCASSQGNTIYFGEGSWLTVV.

A word on this clone: Read sequence stops 3 residues before the CDR3 end, and the germline J gene provides the missing end. The J gene is TRBJ1-2, the V gene TRBV7-9; no definite D call. This CDR3 has 13 residues. The V gene's germline CDR1 is SEHNR and CDR2 FQNEAQ (reference sequence). The CDR3 region is CASSQRTYNDYTF. The CDR3 bases that were read are TGTGCCAGCAGCCAGCGAACCTACAATGAC.

This clone has a handful of counts. The DNA ends 3 residues before the CDR3 does, and the rest of the CDR3 is filled in from the germline J gene. J is TRBJ1-1 and V is TRBV2, with D unresolved. Per germline, CDR1 SNHLY and CDR2 FYNNEI. CDR3 length: 12 residues. V was shortened by 6 bases and J by 5 bases, with 10 bases between the two germline ends. The CDR3 bases that were read are TGTGCCAGCAGCCTCCAGGCAACTGAA. Translation: CASSLQATE. From start to end, the CDR3 is CASSLQATEAFF.

This clone was detected many times. The read falls 3 residues short of the CDR3 end, and the missing part is taken from the germline J gene. The J gene is TRBJ2-5, the V gene TRBV6-2 or TRBV6-3, with 8 bases identical to TRBD2. This CDR3 has 16 amino acids. The ends lost 2 bases at V and 5 bases at J; junction bases unmatched: 10. The germline V gene has CDR1 MNHEY and CDR2 SVGEGT. CDR3 sequence reads: CASSYLGSPGGETQYF. The sequenced CDR3 bases are TGTGCCAGCAGTTACCTCGGGTCCCCGGGGGGGGAGACC.

This clone showed up many times. CDR3 amino acids: CASSQWAPSGRATGELFF. The CDR3 DNA, read in part, is TGCGCCAGCAGCCAATGGGCTCCTAGCGGGAGGGCCACCGGGGAG. The chain is built from TRBV5-1 and TRBJ2-2; 12 positions match TRBD2. The CDR3 end falls 3 residues outside the read, so it is completed with the germline J gene. V dropped 4 bases and J dropped 4; count of bases not matched to a gene: 11. Germline assignment: CDR1 SGHRS and CDR2 YFSETQ. The CDR3 length is 18 residues.

This clone was seen many times. The read stops 3 residues short of the end of the CDR3; the missing end is completed from the germline J gene. The chain carries TRBV5-1 and TRBJ2-2; D might be TRBD1 (6 bases). Per the germline V gene, CDR1 is SGHRS and CDR2 is YFSETQ. The germline V and J ends were trimmed by 4 bases and 5 bases, with 15 bases remaining between them. This CDR3 is built from 15 residues. The CDR3 loop reads CASSLGGKLTGELFF. The sequenced CDR3 bases are TGCGCCAGCAGCCTTGGGGGCAAGTTAACCGGGGAG.

Ten or more counts support this clone. The read terminates 3 residues before the CDR3 end, so the remaining end is supplied by the germline J gene. The rearrangement links TRBV4-1 to TRBJ2-5; 9 nucleotides match TRBD2. In germline, CDR1 is MGHRA, CDR2 YSYEKL. With V trimmed by 1 base and J by 5 bases, 8 bases remained unmatched. This CDR3 is built from 16 residues. The sequenced part of the CDR3 DNA is TGCGCCAGCAGCCAAGTCCCAGCGGGAGGACGTGAGACC. It encodes CASSQVPAGGRET. The complete CDR3 protein is CASSQVPAGGRETQYF.

This clone was seen ten or more times. Read data end 3 residues before the CDR3 end; the end is taken from the germline J gene. The chain employs TRBV20-1 and TRBJ1-1; 7 bases align to TRBD1. With 8 bases clipped from V and 3 bases from J, the junction kept 9 bases outside the gene matches. This CDR3 has 13 amino acids. Germline loops: CDR1 DFQATT, CDR2 SNEGSKA (reference sequence). The covered CDR3 bases are TGCAGTATTAACCGGGACAGATACACTGAA. This encodes CSINRDRYTE. The full CDR3 protein reads CSINRDRYTEAFF.

This clone was found many times. The read falls 3 residues short of the CDR3 end, and the missing part is taken from the germline J gene. V gene TRBV14 combines with J gene TRBJ2-5; D is perhaps TRBD1 (5 bases). V lost 4 bases and J 3 bases, leaving 9 bases between the germline ends. The germline V gene has CDR1 SGHDN and CDR2 FVKESK. This CDR3 region has 13 residues. CDR3 DNA (partial): TGTGCCAGCAGCCCAAAGACAGAAGAGACC. It specifies CASSPKTEET. The full CDR3 reads CASSPKTEETQYF.

This clone occurred a few times. The DNA ends 3 residues before the CDR3 does, and the rest of the CDR3 is filled in from the germline J gene. The rearrangement links TRBV2 to TRBJ2-2; the D gene is possibly TRBD1 (5 bases). Germline V CDR1 and CDR2: SNHLY, FYNNEI. The CDR3 length is 14 residues. CDR3 amino acids: CASKGPTTNEKLFF. The sequenced CDR3 bases are TGTGCCAGCAAGGGGCCTACAACTAATGAAAAG.